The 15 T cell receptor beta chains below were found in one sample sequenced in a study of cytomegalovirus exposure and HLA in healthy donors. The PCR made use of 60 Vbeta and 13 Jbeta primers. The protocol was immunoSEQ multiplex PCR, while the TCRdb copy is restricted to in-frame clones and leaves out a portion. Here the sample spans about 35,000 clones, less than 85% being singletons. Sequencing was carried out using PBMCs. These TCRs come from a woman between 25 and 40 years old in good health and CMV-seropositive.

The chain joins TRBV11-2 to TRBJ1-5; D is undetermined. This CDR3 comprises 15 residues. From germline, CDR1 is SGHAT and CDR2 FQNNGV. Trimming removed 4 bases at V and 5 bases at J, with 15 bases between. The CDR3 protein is CASSSGGSRHQPQHF. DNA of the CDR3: TGTGCCAGCAGCTCCGGAGGCAGTAGGCATCAGCCCCAGCATTTT. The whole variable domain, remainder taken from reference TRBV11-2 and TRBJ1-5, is EAGVAQSPRYKIIEKRQSVAFWCNPISGHATLYWYQQILGQGPKLLIQFQNNGVVDDSQLPKDRFSAERLKGVDSTLKIQPAKLEDSAVYLCASSSGGSRHQPQHFGDGTRLSIL.

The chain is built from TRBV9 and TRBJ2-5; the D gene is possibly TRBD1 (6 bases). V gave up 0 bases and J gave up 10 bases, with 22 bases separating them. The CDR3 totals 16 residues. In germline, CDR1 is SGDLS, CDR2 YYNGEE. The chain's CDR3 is CASSVDQGNDPGGQYF. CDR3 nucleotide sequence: TGTGCCAGCAGCGTAGACCAGGGGAATGACCCCGGAGGCCAGTACTTC. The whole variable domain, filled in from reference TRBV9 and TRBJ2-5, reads DSGVTQTPKHLITATGQRVTLRCSPRSGDLSVYWYQQSLDQGLQFLIQYYNGEERAKGNILERFSAQQFPDLHSELNLSSLELGDSALYFCASSVDQGNDPGGQYFGPGTRLLVL.

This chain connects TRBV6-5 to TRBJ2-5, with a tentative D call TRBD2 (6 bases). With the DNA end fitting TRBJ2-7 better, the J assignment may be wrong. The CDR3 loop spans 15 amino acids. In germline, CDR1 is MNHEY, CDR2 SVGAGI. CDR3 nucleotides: TGTGCCAGCAGGACTAGACCGGGAGCCTCCTACGAGCAGTACTTC. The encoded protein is CASRTRPGASYEQYF.

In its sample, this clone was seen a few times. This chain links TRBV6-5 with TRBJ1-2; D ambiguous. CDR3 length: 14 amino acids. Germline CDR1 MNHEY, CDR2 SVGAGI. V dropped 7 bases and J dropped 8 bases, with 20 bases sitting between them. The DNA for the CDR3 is TGTGCCAGCACCCTAGGGAGTAGCTCGGACGGCTACACCTTC. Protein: CASTLGSSSDGYTF.

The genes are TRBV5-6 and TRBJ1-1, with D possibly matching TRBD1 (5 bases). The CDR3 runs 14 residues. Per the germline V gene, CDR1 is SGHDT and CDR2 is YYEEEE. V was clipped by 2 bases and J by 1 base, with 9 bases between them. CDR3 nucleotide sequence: TGTGCCAGCAGCTTTATAGACAGGAACACTGAAGCTTTCTTT. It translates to CASSFIDRNTEAFF.

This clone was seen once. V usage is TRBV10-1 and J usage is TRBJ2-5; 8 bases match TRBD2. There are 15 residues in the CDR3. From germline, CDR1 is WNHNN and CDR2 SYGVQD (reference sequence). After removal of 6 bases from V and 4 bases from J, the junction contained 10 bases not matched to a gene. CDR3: CASSDGSGNLETQYF. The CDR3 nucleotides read TGCGCCAGCAGCGATGGTAGCGGGAACTTAGAGACCCAGTACTTC.

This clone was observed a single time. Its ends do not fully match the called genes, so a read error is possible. The CDR3 bases are TGTGCCAGCAGTGACCCTCCACCCCTCCAGCGGGAGAACTTC. Amino acid sequence: CASSDPPPLQRENF. This chain links TRBV25-1 with TRBJ2-7, with 8 bases fitting TRBD2. In germline, CDR1 is MGHDK, CDR2 SYGVNS. This CDR3 has 14 amino acids.

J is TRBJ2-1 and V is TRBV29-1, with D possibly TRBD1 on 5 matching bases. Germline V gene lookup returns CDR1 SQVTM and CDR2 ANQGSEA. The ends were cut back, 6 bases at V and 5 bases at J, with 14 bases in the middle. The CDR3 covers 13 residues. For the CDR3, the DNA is TGCAGCGTCGAGACAGCCTCTAACAATGAGCAGTTCTTC. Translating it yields CSVETASNNEQFF.

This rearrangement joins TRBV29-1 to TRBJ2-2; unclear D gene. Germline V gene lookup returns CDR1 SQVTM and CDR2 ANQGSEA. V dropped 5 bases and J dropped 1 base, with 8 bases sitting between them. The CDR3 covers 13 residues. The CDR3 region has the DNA TGCAGCGTTTTACAAGTGAACACCGGGGAGCTGTTTTTT. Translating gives CSVLQVNTGELFF.

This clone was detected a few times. CDR3 DNA: TGTGCCAGCTCACGCACAACCACAGGGAGTGAAAAACTGTTTTTT. It encodes CASSRTTTGSEKLFF. The chain recombines TRBV18 with TRBJ1-4; D perhaps matches TRBD1 (6 bases). This CDR3 contains 15 residues. V shed 4 bases and J shed 7 bases, with 16 bases lying between them. CDR1 is KGHSH, CDR2 LQKENI, per germline.

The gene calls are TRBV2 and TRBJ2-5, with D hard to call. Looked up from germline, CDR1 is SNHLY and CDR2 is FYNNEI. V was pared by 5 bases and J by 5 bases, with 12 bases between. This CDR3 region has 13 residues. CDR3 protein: CASSNYWQETQYF. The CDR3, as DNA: TGTGCCAGCAGTAATTATTGGCAGGAGACCCAGTACTTC.

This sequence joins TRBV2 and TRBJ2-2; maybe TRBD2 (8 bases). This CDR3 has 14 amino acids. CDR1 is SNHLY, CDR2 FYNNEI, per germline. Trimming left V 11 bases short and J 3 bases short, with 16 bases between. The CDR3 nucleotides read TGTGCCTCCGGGACAGCGGGAGACACCGGGGAGCTGTTTTTT. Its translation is CASGTAGDTGELFF. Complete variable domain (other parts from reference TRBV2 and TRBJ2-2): EPEVTQTPSHQVTQMGQEVILRCVPISNHLYFYWYRQILGQKVEFLVSFYNNEISEKSEIFDDQFSVERPDGSNFTLKIRSTKLEDSAMYFCASGTAGDTGELFFGEGSRLTVL.

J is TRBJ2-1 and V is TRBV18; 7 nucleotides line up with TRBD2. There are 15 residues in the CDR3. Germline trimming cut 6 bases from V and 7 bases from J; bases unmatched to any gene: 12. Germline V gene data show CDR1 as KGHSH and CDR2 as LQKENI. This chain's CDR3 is CASSSLADPSNEQFF. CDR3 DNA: TGTGCCAGCTCCTCTCTAGCGGACCCCTCAAATGAGCAGTTCTTC.

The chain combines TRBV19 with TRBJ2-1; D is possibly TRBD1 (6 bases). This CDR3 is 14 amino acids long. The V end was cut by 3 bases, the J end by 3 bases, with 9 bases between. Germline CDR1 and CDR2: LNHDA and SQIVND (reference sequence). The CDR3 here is CASSIGGIYNEQFF. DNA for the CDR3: TGTGCCAGTAGTATTGGGGGCATCTACAATGAGCAGTTCTTC.

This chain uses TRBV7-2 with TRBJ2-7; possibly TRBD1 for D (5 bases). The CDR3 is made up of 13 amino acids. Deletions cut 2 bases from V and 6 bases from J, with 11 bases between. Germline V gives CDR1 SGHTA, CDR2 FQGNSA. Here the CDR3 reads CASSLLLQGEQYF. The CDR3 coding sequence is TGTGCCAGCAGCTTATTGTTGCAGGGCGAGCAGTACTTC.